The T cell receptor (beta chain) under discussion was sequenced for a study of neoadjuvant anti-PD-1 for oral cavity cancer. About the research overall: Patients without progression got a fourth dose around day 43.

Time point reported: after neoadjuvant nivolumab, at surgical resection. Survey sequencing of tumors mostly used 4.8 ug DNA, two replicates. The data were produced by immunoSEQ multiplex PCR, yet TCRdb's version contains in-frame clones alone and is incomplete. The sample yields 4,500 to 6,500 clones, 50% to 60% seen once. General study results and limits: Larger post-treatment preexisting tumor clones tracked with greater tumor shrinkage.

Trimming left V 6 bases short and J 3 bases short, with 10 bases between. The CDR3 sequence is 13 residues long. Germline CDR1 is MNHEY and CDR2 is SVGAGI. Remarks on this clone: Its antigen is as yet unknown.

The material was tumor tissue, obtained after nivolumab (anti-PD-1) treatment. The chain combines TRBV6-5 with TRBJ2-3; D ambiguous. This TCR was recovered from a person between 35 and 79 years old with oral cavity squamous cell carcinoma. Here the CDR3 reads CASRGRRTDTQYF. CDR3 bases: TGTGCCAGCAGGGGCCGCCGTACAGATACGCAGTATTTT.